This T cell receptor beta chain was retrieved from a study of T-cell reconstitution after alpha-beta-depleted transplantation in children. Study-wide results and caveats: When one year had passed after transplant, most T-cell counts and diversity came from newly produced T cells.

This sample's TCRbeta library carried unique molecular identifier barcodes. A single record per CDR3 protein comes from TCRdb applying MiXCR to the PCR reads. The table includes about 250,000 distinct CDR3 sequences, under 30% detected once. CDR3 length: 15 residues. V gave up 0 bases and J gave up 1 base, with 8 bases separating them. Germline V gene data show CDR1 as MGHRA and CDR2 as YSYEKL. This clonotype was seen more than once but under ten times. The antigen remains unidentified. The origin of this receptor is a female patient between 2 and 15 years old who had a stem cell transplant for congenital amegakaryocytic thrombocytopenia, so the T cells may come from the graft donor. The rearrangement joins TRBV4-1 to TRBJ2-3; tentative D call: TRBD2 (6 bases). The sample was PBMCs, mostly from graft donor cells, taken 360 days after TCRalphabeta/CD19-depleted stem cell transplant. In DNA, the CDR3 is TGCGCCAGCAGCCAAGATGGCGGGGGCACAGATACGCAGTATTTT. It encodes CASSQDGGGTDTQYF.